This record covers a single T cell receptor (beta chain). Its antigen specificity is not known. Base-call qualities are not available, and no considerably larger clone is one nucleotide away. The data derive from a study of CD8 T cells in Susac syndrome (dated by TCRdb to the late 2010s). Regarding the research as a whole: Among the sequenced Susac syndrome patients, about six had clinically active disease and about eight were in clinical remission. The study used repertoire sequencing to test whether antigen drove CD8+ T cell activation and differentiation in Susac syndrome. At the time of blood withdrawal, Susac syndrome patients were either therapy-naive, taking corticosteroids (with some also receiving IVIg), or on IVIg alone.

High-throughput TCR beta sequencing profiled peripheral blood CD8+ and CD4+ T cells from healthy donors, Susac syndrome patients and multiple sclerosis patients. Recently defined diagnostic criteria for definite or probable disease were met by the Susac syndrome patients. Bulk CD8+ and CD4+ T cells were purified magnetically by negative isolation, whereas CD8+ TEMRA cells were enriched by FACS. Blood was collected in EDTA tubes and processed within 24 hours, with PBMCs isolated through density gradient centrifugation. PBMCs intended for TCR sequencing were cryopreserved in liquid nitrogen and were subsequently thawed in a 37 degrees C water bath. The sorted or isolated CD4+, CD8+ and CD8+ TEMRA cells reached a purity of at least 90%. The research as a whole found: No clonal expansion was detected in the CD4+ T cell repertoire of Susac syndrome patients. The number of individuals in the TCR sequencing and HLA analysis was acknowledged as relatively small.

From a lookup of the germline V gene, CDR1 and CDR2 are SNHLY and FYNNEI. Relative to germline, V is 2 bases shorter and J is 0 bases shorter, with 7 bases between their ends. There are 14 amino acids in the CDR3, from cysteine to phenylalanine inclusive. The DNA shown is the 42-base CDR3, in frame from base 1. RNA was extracted with the RNeasy kit and roughly 0.45 to 1 ug was reverse transcribed using random hexamers. The immunoSEQ multiplex PCR assay, which covers 54 Vbeta and 13 Jbeta segments, was used to amplify TCR beta CDR3 regions. PCR amplification bias was corrected using a synthetic template baseline for primer optimization and computational correction. The study's own analysis went as follows. Only productive sequences were kept, with reads annotated to V, D and J genes according to IMGT and analyzed in immunoSEQ Analyzer. To calculate clonality, Shannon entropy was normalized by log2 of the number of productive unique sequences and then subtracted from one. For each patient and control, public and private clones were evaluated among the 100 most prevalent clones. Clones were defined as Susac-specific if absent from the healthy and MS cohorts, from around 1,000 published viral clones and from other ImmuneACCESS disease sequences. TCRdb's own reprocessing of the public reads used fastp at Q25 and MiXCR and kept productive beta chains. All rows with the same CDR3 protein become a single entry with the most common DNA and genes. V and J calls and clone size were set by TCRdb, not the authors. The sample has about 240,000 distinct CDR3 sequences on record, almost 97% of them singletons. The ten largest clonotypes hold about 0.094% of the sample.

This receptor was obtained from a human donor with Susac syndrome. Sequenced sample: CD4+ T cells from PBMCs. The sequence links TRBV2 to TRBJ1-2, with no confident D gene call. The CDR3 protein sequence reads: CASSELTANYGYTF. The nucleotides are TGTGCCAGCAGTGAATTAACAGCTAACTATGGCTACACCTTC.